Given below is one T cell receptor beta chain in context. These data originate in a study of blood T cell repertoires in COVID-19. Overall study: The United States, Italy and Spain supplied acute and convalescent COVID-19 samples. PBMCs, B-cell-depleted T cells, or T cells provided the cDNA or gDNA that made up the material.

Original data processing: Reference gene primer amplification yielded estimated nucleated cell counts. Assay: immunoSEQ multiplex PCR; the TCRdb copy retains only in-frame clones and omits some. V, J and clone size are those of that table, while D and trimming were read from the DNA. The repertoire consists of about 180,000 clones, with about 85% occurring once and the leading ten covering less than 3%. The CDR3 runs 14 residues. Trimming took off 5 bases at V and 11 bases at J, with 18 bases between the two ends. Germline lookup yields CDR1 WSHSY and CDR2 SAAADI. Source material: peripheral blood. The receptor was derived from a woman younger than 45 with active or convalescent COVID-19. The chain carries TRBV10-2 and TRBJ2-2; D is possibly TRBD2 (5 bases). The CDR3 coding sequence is TGCGCCAGCAGTTCGGACGGTGGACTTGACGAGCTGTTTTTT. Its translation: CASSSDGGLDELFF.